This T cell receptor beta chain was sequenced during a study of hypomethylating agent response in myelodysplastic syndrome. A single count supports this clone. Generated by immunoSEQ multiplex PCR, the TCRdb table keeps only in-frame clones and is missing some. Of about 7,200 clones detected, about 87% appear once; the ten largest clones hold approximately 16%. J was trimmed by 4 bases and V by 2 bases; bases with no gene match: 10. The germline gives CDR1 SGHRS, CDR2 YFSETQ. This CDR3 region has 16 residues. The specimen was bone marrow, collected before or after starting hypomethylating agent treatment for myelodysplastic syndrome (not recorded which). The origin of this receptor is a human donor with myelodysplastic syndrome. The chain links TRBV5-1 to TRBJ2-5; 8 positions match TRBD2. CDR3 residues: CASSFVVAGGRETQYF. Written as DNA, the CDR3 is TGCGCCAGCAGCTTCGTAGTGGCGGGGGGTCGAGAGACCCAGTACTTC. The variable domain in full, completed from reference TRBV5-1 and TRBJ2-5, reads KAGVTQTPRYLIKTRGQQVTLSCSPISGHRSVSWYQQTPGQGLQFLFEYFSETQRNKGNFPGRFSGRQFSNSRSEMNVSTLELGDSALYLCASSFVVAGGRETQYFGPGTRLLVL.